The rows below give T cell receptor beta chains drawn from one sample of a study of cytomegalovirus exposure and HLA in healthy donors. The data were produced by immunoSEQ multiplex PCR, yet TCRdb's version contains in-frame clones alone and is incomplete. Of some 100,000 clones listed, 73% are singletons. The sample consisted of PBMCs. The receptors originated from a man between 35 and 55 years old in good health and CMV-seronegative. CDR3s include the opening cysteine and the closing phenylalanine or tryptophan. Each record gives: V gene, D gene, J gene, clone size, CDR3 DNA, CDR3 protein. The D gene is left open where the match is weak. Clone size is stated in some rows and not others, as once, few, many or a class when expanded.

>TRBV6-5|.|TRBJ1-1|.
TGTGCCAGCACCGAGGGTGGGACTGAAGCTTTCTTT
CASTEGGTEAFF
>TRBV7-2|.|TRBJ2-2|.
TGTGCCAGCAGTCAGAGGGGGGAGCTGTTTTTT
CASSQRGELFF
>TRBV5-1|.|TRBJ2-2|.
TGCGCCAGCAGCTTGGGGACTCATGGCGGGGAGCTGTTTTTT
CASSLGTHGGELFF
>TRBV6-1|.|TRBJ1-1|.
TGTGCCAGCAGAGAAATTAGAGGACTGATGAACACTGAAGCTTTCTTT
CASREIRGLMNTEAFF
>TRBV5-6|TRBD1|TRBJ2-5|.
TGTGCCAGCAGCAGGGACAGCAAAGAGACCCAGTACTTC
CASSRDSKETQYF
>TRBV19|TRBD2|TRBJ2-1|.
TGTGCTTCCCGTCGTGACGGGGGGGCACGGAGTGGGAATGAGCAGTTCTTC
CASRRDGGARSGNEQFF
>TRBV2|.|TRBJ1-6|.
TGTGCCAGCAGTGAAGCGCGGGGTTCACCCCTCCACTTT
CASSEARGSPLHF
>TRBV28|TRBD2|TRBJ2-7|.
TGTGCCAGCAGTGTTGGAGGGACTAGCTCCTACGAGCAGTACTTC
CASSVGGTSSYEQYF
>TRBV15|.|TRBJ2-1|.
TGTGCCACCAGCAGAGCCCGGACAGAGAACAATGAGCAGTTCTTC
CATSRARTENNEQFF
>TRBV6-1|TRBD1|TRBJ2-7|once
TGTGCCAGCAGTGACAGGACAGGCCCTGCCTACGAGCAGTACTTC
CASSDRTGPAYEQYF
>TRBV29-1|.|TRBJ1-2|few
TGCAGCGTTGATCGAGAGGGCCTGGGAGGTGGCTACACCTTC
CSVDREGLGGGYTF
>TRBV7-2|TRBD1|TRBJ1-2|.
TGTGCCAGCAGCCCCGACAGGGGGGGCGGCTATGGCTACACCTTC
CASSPDRGGGYGYTF
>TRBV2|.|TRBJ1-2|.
TGTGCCAGCGCCTCGAAACTTACAGGGTTCTATGGCTACACCTTC
CASASKLTGFYGYTF
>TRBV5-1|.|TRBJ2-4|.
TGCGCCAGCAGCGGGCCCCGCATTGGGAAAGACAGATTAGCCAAAAACATTCAGTACTTC
CASSGPRIGKDRLAKNIQYF
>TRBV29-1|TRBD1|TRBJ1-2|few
TGCAGCGTTGGTTCGGGACAGGGGGACGGCTACACCTTC
CSVGSGQGDGYTF
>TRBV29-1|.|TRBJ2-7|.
TGCAGCGTCCTTGCCAGCTACGAGCAGTACTTC
CSVLASYEQYF
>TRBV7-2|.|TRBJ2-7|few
TGTGCCAGCAGCACCTCTAATTACGGAGGCGAGCAGTACTTC
CASSTSNYGGEQYF
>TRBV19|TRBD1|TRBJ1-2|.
TGTGCCAGTAGTGCTACAGGGGCCACGGTTGGCTATGGCTACACCTTC
CASSATGATVGYGYTF
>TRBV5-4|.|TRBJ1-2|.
TGTGCCAGCAGCGCGATCTATGGCTACACCTTC
CASSAIYGYTF
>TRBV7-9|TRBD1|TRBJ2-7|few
TGTGCCAGCAGCTCTCCGGGACAGGGAGCCTACGAGCAGTACTTC
CASSSPGQGAYEQYF
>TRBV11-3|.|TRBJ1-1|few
TGTGCCAGCAGCCCAAGCGGGCCCGCGGGAGGTGAAGCTTTCTTT
CASSPSGPAGGEAFF
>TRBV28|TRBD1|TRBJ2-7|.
TGTGCCAGCAGTCCTCACGCCGGGACAGGATCCTACGAGCAGTACTTC
CASSPHAGTGSYEQYF
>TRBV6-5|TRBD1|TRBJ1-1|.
TGTGCCAGCAGTTTCAGAAGGGGGCAGAACACTGAAGCTTTCTTT
CASSFRRGQNTEAFF
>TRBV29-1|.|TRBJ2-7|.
TGCAGCGTTTCAACCGGGACTCAGTCCTACGAGCAGTACTTC
CSVSTGTQSYEQYF
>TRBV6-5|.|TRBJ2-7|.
TGTGCCAGCAGTTCCGGCCGTTGGGAGCGCGAGCAGTACTTC
CASSSGRWEREQYF
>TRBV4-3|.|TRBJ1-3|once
TGCGCCAGCAGCCAAGGGGACACCCGCTCTGGAAACACCATATATTTT
CASSQGDTRSGNTIYF
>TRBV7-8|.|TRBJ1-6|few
TGTGCCAGCAGCTTAAGGACAGCTGGGGATTCACCCCTCCACTTT
CASSLRTAGDSPLHF
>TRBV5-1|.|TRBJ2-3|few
TGCGCCAGCAGCTTGGCCCCACAGGGAACCCCAGATACGCAGTATTTT
CASSLAPQGTPDTQYF
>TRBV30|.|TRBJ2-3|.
TGTGCCTGGAGTGTACGGGCAGATACGCAGTATTTT
CAWSVRADTQYF
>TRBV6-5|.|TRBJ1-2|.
TGTGCCAGCGGAACAGGTGGCTATGGCTACACCTTC
CASGTGGYGYTF